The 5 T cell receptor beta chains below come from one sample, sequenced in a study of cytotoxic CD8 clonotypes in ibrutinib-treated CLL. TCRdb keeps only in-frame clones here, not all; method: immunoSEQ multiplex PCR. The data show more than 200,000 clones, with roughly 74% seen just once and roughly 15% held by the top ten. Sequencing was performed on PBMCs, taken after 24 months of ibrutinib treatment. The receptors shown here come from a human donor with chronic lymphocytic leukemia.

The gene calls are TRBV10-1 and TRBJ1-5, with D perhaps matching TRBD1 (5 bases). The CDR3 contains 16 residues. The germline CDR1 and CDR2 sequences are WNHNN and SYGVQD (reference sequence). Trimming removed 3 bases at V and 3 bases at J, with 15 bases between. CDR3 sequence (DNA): TGCGCCAGCAGTGATAGGGAACAGGCTCCCAATCAGCCCCAGCATTTT. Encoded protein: CASSDREQAPNQPQHF.

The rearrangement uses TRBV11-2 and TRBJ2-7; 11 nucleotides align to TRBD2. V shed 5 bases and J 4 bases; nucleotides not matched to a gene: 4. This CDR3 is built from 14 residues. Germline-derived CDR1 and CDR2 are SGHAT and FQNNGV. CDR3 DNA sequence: TGTGCCAGCAGCCCCCGGACTAGCGGGTACGAGCAGTACTTC. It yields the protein CASSPRTSGYEQYF.

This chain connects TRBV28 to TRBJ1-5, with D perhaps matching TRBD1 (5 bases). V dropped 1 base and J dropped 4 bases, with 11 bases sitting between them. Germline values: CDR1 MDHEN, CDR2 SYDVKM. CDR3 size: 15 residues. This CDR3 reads CASSLSGVGNQPQHF. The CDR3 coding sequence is TGTGCCAGCAGTTTATCGGGGGTAGGAAATCAGCCCCAGCATTTT.

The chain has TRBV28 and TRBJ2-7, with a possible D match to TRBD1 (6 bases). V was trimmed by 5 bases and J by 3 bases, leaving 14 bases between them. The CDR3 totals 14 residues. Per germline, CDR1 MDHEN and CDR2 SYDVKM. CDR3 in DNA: TGTGCCAGCAGTCGAATACAGGGTATCTACGAGCAGTACTTC. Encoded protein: CASSRIQGIYEQYF.

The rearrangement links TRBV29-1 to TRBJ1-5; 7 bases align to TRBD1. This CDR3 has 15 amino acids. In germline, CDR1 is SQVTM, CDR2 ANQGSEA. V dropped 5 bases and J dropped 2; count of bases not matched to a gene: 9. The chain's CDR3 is CSVKRGTGGNQPQHF. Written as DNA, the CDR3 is TGCAGCGTTAAAAGGGGCACAGGGGGCAATCAGCCCCAGCATTTT.